The 13 T cell receptor beta chains listed next were all sequenced from one sample in a study of technical replicates of blood from several donors. Measured with immunoSEQ multiplex PCR; TCRdb has only the in-frame clones, and not every one. The sample contains about 89,000 clones, approximately 94% of which appear only once. Sequencing was performed on T cells isolated from PBMCs. The receptors come from a human donor in good health.

This chain joins TRBV5-1 and TRBJ1-1, with D possibly being TRBD1 (5 bases). Germline CDR1 is SGHRS and CDR2 is YFSETQ. The CDR3 is 14 residues long. Deletions cut 5 bases from V and 4 bases from J, with 15 bases between. CDR3 loop: CASRREGVGTEAFF. The CDR3 region has the DNA TGCGCCAGCAGACGCGAAGGGGTGGGCACTGAAGCTTTCTTT.

V usage is TRBV6-4 and J usage is TRBJ2-3, with 8 positions matching TRBD2. V shed 4 bases and J 3 bases; nucleotides not matched to a gene: 9. The CDR3 totals 16 residues. The germline V gene encodes CDR1 MRHNA and CDR2 SNTAGT. Here the CDR3 DNA reads TGTGCCAGCAGTGCGGGGGGGCGAGGATCTACAGATACGCAGTATTTT. Protein: CASSAGGRGSTDTQYF.

The genes are TRBV27 and TRBJ2-4; D perhaps matches TRBD2 (7 bases). This CDR3 comprises 15 residues. V shed 3 bases and J shed 6 bases, with 15 bases lying between them. Germline lookup yields CDR1 MNHEY and CDR2 SMNVEV (reference sequence). The CDR3 region is CASSFVGGGGNIQYF. Here the CDR3 DNA reads TGTGCCAGCAGTTTTGTGGGGGGCGGGGGAAACATTCAGTACTTC.

This clone was picked up one time. This chain uses TRBV27 with TRBJ2-7; D might be TRBD1 (6 bases). Germline V gives CDR1 MNHEY, CDR2 SMNVEV (reference sequence). The CDR3 sequence is 16 residues long. V was cut by 1 base and J by 3 bases, with 16 bases left in between. CDR3 coding DNA: TGTGCCAGCAGTTTATTCGCCAGACAGGAGTTCTACGAGCAGTACTTC. Its translation is CASSLFARQEFYEQYF.

The rearrangement joins TRBV28 to TRBJ2-7; D possibly corresponds to TRBD2 (6 bases). This CDR3 has 14 residues. V was trimmed by 3 bases and J by 6 bases, leaving 15 bases between them. In germline, CDR1 is MDHEN, CDR2 SYDVKM. In nucleotides, the CDR3 is TGTGCCAGCAGTTTGCTAGCGTCGGTCCTCGAGCAGTACTTC. Its translation is CASSLLASVLEQYF.

This clone has just a few counts. The genes are TRBV11-2 and TRBJ2-7; the match to TRBD1 covers 10 bases. V gave up 3 bases and J gave up 3 bases; unmatched junction bases: 5. This CDR3 contains 15 residues. Looked up from germline, CDR1 is SGHAT and CDR2 is FQNNGV. The DNA of the CDR3 is TGTGCCAGCAGCTTTTCGACAGGGGGCTACTACGAGCAGTACTTC. This translates into CASSFSTGGYYEQYF.

This clone was observed a few times. This chain connects TRBV19 to TRBJ1-1, with D hard to call. The CDR3 runs to 13 residues. V lost 3 bases, J lost 8 bases, and 13 bases lay in between. Germline V gene sequence: CDR1 LNHDA, CDR2 SQIVND (reference sequence). The DNA for the CDR3 is TGTGCCAGTAGTATTCAGGCCCTAACGGAAGCTTTCTTT. This encodes CASSIQALTEAFF.

A single count supports this clone. At one of its ends the junction is not consistent with the germline gene, which may arise from a read error. CDR3 residues: CATKAGSANEKLFF. For the CDR3, the DNA is TGTGCAACCAAGGCGGGTAGCGCTAATGAAAAACTGTTTTTT. V usage is TRBV15 and J usage is TRBJ1-4; D call uncertain. The CDR3 contains 14 residues. Germline CDR1 reads LNHNV; CDR2 reads YYDKDF (reference sequence).

This clone was seen a single time. CDR3 nucleotides: TGCGCCAGCAGCCTGGGACAGCCTCCCTATACGCAGTATTTT. This sequence encodes CASSLGQPPYTQYF. The chain couples TRBV5-1 to TRBJ2-3; 7 bases match TRBD1. Germline loops: CDR1 SGHRS, CDR2 YFSETQ. V dropped 4 bases and J dropped 7; count of bases not matched to a gene: 9. The CDR3 has 14 residues.

This sequence joins TRBV4-1 and TRBJ1-4, with a possible D match to TRBD1 (5 bases). The CDR3 totals 16 residues. The germline V and J ends were trimmed by 0 bases and 3 bases, with 11 bases remaining between them. CDR1 and CDR2 from the germline V gene are MGHRA and YSYEKL. CDR3 sequence reads: CASSQDQRGSNEKLFF. In nucleotides, the CDR3 is TGCGCCAGCAGCCAAGATCAAAGGGGTTCTAATGAAAAACTGTTTTTT.

The chain links TRBV19 to TRBJ1-2; tentatively, D is TRBD1 (5 bases). Germline-derived CDR1 and CDR2 are LNHDA and SQIVND (reference sequence). The V gene lost 6 bases and the J gene lost 2 bases, with 19 bases spanning the gap. The CDR3 has 16 residues. Written as DNA, the CDR3 is TGTGCCAGTAGACCCAGGGCAGGGCCTCAAAACTATGGCTACACCTTC. This translates into CASRPRAGPQNYGYTF.

The chain combines TRBV9 with TRBJ2-2; the match to TRBD2 covers 8 bases. V was pared by 0 bases and J by 3 bases, with 7 bases of the junction left unmatched. The CDR3 is 17 residues long. Germline CDR1 SGDLS, CDR2 YYNGEE. For the CDR3, the DNA is TGTGCCAGCAGCGTAGGAGGCGGGGGGACTCACACCGGGGAGCTGTTTTTT. Its protein is CASSVGGGGTHTGELFF.

The V gene is TRBV4-1, the J gene TRBJ1-1; D unclear. Germline V lookup: CDR1 MGHRA, CDR2 YSYEKL. V shed 4 bases and J shed 0 bases, with 6 bases lying between them. This CDR3 is 13 amino acids long. The CDR3 DNA sequence: TGCGCCAGCAGCCCAACAGTGAACACTGAAGCTTTCTTT. This translates into CASSPTVNTEAFF.